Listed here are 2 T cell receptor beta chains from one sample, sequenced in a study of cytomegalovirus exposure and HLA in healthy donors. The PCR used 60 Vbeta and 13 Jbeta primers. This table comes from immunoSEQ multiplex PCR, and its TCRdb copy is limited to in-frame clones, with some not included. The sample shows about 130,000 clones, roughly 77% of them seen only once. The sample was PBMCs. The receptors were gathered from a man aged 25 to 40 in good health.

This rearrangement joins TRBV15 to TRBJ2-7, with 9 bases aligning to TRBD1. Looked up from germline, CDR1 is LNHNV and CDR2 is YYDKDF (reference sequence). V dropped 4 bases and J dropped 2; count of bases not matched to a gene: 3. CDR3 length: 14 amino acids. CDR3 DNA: TGTGCCACCAGCAATCGACAGGGGGCCTACGAGCAGTACTTC. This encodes CATSNRQGAYEQYF. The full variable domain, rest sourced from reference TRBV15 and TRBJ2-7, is DAMVIQNPRYQVTQFGKPVTLSCSQTLNHNVMYWYQQKSSQAPKLLFHYYDKDFNNEADTPDNFQSRRPNTSFCFLDIRSPGLGDTAMYLCATSNRQGAYEQYFGPGTRLTVT.

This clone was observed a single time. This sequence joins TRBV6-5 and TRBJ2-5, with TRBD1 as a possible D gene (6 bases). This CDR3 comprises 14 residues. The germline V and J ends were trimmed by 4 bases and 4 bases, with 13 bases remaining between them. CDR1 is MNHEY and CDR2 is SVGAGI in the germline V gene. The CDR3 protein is CASSSRQAGETQYF. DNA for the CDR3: TGTGCCAGCAGTTCCCGACAGGCGGGAGAGACCCAGTACTTC.